This entry lists 25 T cell receptor beta chains sequenced from one sample in a study of CD8+ T cells in alopecia areata. The authors extracted RNA and reverse transcribed it into cDNA as the sequencing template. Sequenced by immunoSEQ multiplex PCR; TCRdb stores in-frame clones only, minus some. Of about 210,000 clones listed, roughly two fifths are singletons. Specified treatment: oral pan-JAK inhibitor, 5-10 mg twice daily. This specimen consisted of CD4+ T cells sorted from blood, obtained at roughly week 30, from a patient treated with tofacitinib. The source is a human donor with alopecia areata.

This clone has only a few counts. V is TRBV5-1 and J is TRBJ2-1; 9 bases are shared with TRBD1. V lost 3 bases to trimming and J lost 6 bases; unmatched junction nucleotides: 4. From germline, CDR1 is SGHRS and CDR2 YFSETQ. The CDR3 runs to 14 residues. CDR3 in amino acids: CASSSLDRGNEQFF. CDR3 bases: TGCGCCAGCAGCTCATTGGACAGGGGCAATGAGCAGTTCTTC.

The J gene is TRBJ2-3, the V gene TRBV13, with TRBD1 as a possible D gene (5 bases). Trimming took off 5 bases at V and 6 bases at J, with 18 bases between the two ends. Looked up from germline, CDR1 is PRHDT and CDR2 is FYEKMQ (reference sequence). The CDR3 extends over 15 amino acids. The CDR3 loop is CASSPDRSDGDTQYF. The CDR3 nucleotides read TGTGCCAGCAGCCCAGACAGATCCGACGGGGATACGCAGTATTTT.

V and J are TRBV5-1 and TRBJ1-2; D unresolved. Trimming shortened V by 1 base and J by 6 bases, and 13 bases separated the two germline ends. This CDR3 contains 14 residues. Germline CDR1 is SGHRS and CDR2 is YFSETQ. CDR3 protein: CASSLLGVFDGYTF. The CDR3 nucleotides read TGCGCCAGCAGCTTGTTGGGTGTTTTTGATGGCTACACCTTC.

The chain links TRBV29-1 to TRBJ1-1; 7 nucleotides align to TRBD1. The J segment lost 1 base and the V segment lost 4 bases, leaving 12 bases of the junction unmatched. This CDR3 has 16 residues. The germline V gene has CDR1 SQVTM and CDR2 ANQGSEA. CDR3 coding DNA: TGCAGCGTTGGCTCCCTGGGGCAGGGGGGGAACACTGAAGCTTTCTTT. Its protein product is CSVGSLGQGGNTEAFF.

CDR3 region: CSVGMKVRKAEAFF. As DNA, the CDR3 is TGCAGCGTTGGCATGAAGGTTAGGAAGGCTGAAGCTTTCTTT. This chain links TRBV29-1 with TRBJ1-1; D gene ambiguous. This CDR3 contains 14 residues. Trimming stripped 4 bases from V and 6 bases from J, with 18 bases between. The germline V gene has CDR1 SQVTM and CDR2 ANQGSEA.

This clone was counted a few times. The chain recombines TRBV5-1 with TRBJ1-5; 8 nucleotides match TRBD1. The V gene's germline CDR1 is SGHRS and CDR2 YFSETQ. The CDR3 runs 15 residues. V lost 4 bases and J lost 7; bases outside the gene matches: 10. The CDR3 sequence is CASSETGTGNQPQHF. CDR3 nucleotide sequence: TGCGCCAGCAGCGAAACCGGGACAGGAAACCAGCCCCAGCATTTT. The full variable domain, completed using reference TRBV5-1 and TRBJ1-5, is KAGVTQTPRYLIKTRGQQVTLSCSPISGHRSVSWYQQTPGQGLQFLFEYFSETQRNKGNFPGRFSGRQFSNSRSEMNVSTLELGDSALYLCASSETGTGNQPQHFGDGTRLSIL.

This rearrangement joins TRBV30 to TRBJ2-7; 13 nucleotides match TRBD2. Trimming at V came to 2 bases and at J to 7 bases, leaving 8 bases not matched to a gene. The CDR3 has 15 residues. Germline V gives CDR1 GTSNPN, CDR2 SVGIG (reference sequence). The CDR3 region is CAWSKLAGGPGEQYF. The CDR3 nucleotides read TGTGCCTGGAGTAAACTAGCGGGAGGGCCTGGGGAGCAGTACTTC.

This sequence joins TRBV30 and TRBJ1-2; 7 bases agree with TRBD1. Germline V gene sequence: CDR1 GTSNPN, CDR2 SVGIG (reference sequence). The J segment lost 1 base and the V segment lost 3 bases, leaving 17 bases of the junction unmatched. CDR3 length equals 18 residues. The CDR3 sequence is CAWSPSQGGSALNYGYTF. The CDR3 DNA follows: TGTGCCTGGAGCCCCTCGCAGGGGGGGTCGGCCCTTAACTATGGCTACACCTTC.

CDR3 sequence reads: CASSPSVATEAFF. DNA for the CDR3: TGTGCCAGCAGCCCGTCCGTCGCGACTGAAGCTTTCTTT. The J gene is TRBJ1-1, the V gene TRBV6-5; no clear D. CDR1 is MNHEY and CDR2 is SVGAGI in the germline V gene. The V gene lost 6 bases and the J gene lost 5 bases, with 13 bases spanning the gap. The CDR3 extends over 13 amino acids.

The chain carries TRBV28 and TRBJ1-5, with 8 positions matching TRBD1. Germline trimming cut 2 bases from V and 10 bases from J; bases unmatched to any gene: 1. Germline V gives CDR1 MDHEN, CDR2 SYDVKM. CDR3 size: 12 residues. In nucleotides, the CDR3 is TGTGCCAGCAGTTTAGGACAGGGACCCCAGCATTTT. Translation: CASSLGQGPQHF.

This rearrangement joins TRBV11-2 to TRBJ2-3; D remains unclear. The germline V gene encodes CDR1 SGHAT and CDR2 FQNNGV. Trimming removed 6 bases at V and 2 bases at J, with 6 bases between. CDR3 length: 12 amino acids. Here the CDR3 reads CASRRPTDTQYF. CDR3 bases: TGTGCCAGCAGGCGACCCACAGATACGCAGTATTTT.

V gene TRBV7-9 combines with J gene TRBJ2-2; no clear D. The ends were cut back, 6 bases at V and 6 bases at J, with 20 bases in the middle. The germline V gene encodes CDR1 SEHNR and CDR2 FQNEAQ (reference sequence). This CDR3 has 16 amino acids. The CDR3 here is CASSPQTRASSGELFF. CDR3 sequence (DNA): TGTGCCAGCAGTCCTCAAACTCGAGCGTCGTCCGGGGAGCTGTTTTTT.

This clone has just a few counts. Within the sample, other DNA sequences also encode this same CDR3. The CDR3 here is CSVGGSYEQYF. The CDR3 DNA sequence: TGCAGCGTTGGCGGCTCCTACGAGCAGTACTTC. V usage is TRBV29-1 and J usage is TRBJ2-7; D unclear. The CDR3 length is 11 residues. The V and J ends lost 4 bases and 0 bases respectively, with 4 bases between them. Germline V lookup: CDR1 SQVTM, CDR2 ANQGSEA.

This clone was detected only a few times. The chain recombines TRBV7-9 with TRBJ2-2; D is uncertain. Germline lookup yields CDR1 SEHNR and CDR2 FQNEAQ (reference sequence). V was pared by 5 bases and J by 4 bases, with 5 bases between. The CDR3 length is 12 residues. CDR3 in amino acids: CASSPVTGELFF. CDR3 in DNA: TGTGCCAGCAGCCCCGTCACCGGGGAGCTGTTTTTT.

V is TRBV30 and J is TRBJ1-2; D remains unclear. The CDR3 spans 16 residues. Trimming pared 8 bases from V and 3 bases from J, leaving 25 bases between. Germline V gene data show CDR1 as GTSNPN and CDR2 as SVGIG (reference sequence). In DNA, the CDR3 is TGTGCCCGGGAGTCAAACACTCAGGTGTGGGACTATGGCTACACCTTC. Protein sequence: CARESNTQVWDYGYTF.

This clone appeared a single time. The chain is built from TRBV4-1 and TRBJ2-5; no definite D call. The CDR3 totals 13 residues. Germline CDR1 is MGHRA and CDR2 is YSYEKL. The V gene lost 1 base and the J gene lost 5 bases, with 8 bases spanning the gap. CDR3 loop: CASSQGAVETQYF. The CDR3 DNA follows: TGCGCCAGCAGCCAAGGAGCAGTGGAGACCCAGTACTTC.

The chain recombines TRBV5-6 with TRBJ1-2; D is ambiguous. In germline, CDR1 is SGHDT, CDR2 YYEEEE. The length of the CDR3 is 13 residues. Trimming pared 0 bases from V and 10 bases from J, leaving 13 bases between. This CDR3 is CASSLARLGYYTF. The CDR3 bases are TGTGCCAGCAGCTTGGCACGCCTAGGGTACTACACCTTC.

The V and J genes are TRBV30 and TRBJ1-4, with 10 nucleotides matching TRBD1. V was pared by 3 bases and J by 7 bases, with 2 bases of the junction left unmatched. The CDR3 has 13 amino acids. Per the germline V gene, CDR1 is GTSNPN and CDR2 is SVGIG (reference sequence). The DNA of the CDR3 is TGTGCCTGGAGGACAGGGGGCGGTGAAAAACTGTTTTTT. Its protein product is CAWRTGGGEKLFF.

This sequence joins TRBV12-5 and TRBJ2-1; 9 nucleotides agree with TRBD1. Germline loops: CDR1 LGHNT, CDR2 FRNRAP. The CDR3 spans 18 residues. After removal of 6 bases from V and 2 bases from J, the junction contained 14 bases not matched to a gene. The CDR3 loop reads CASGPRLTGQGAYNEQFF. The CDR3 region has the DNA TGTGCTAGTGGCCCCAGGTTGACGGGACAGGGAGCCTACAATGAGCAGTTCTTC.

The gene calls are TRBV30 and TRBJ2-1; D is ambiguous. This CDR3 region has 12 residues. Germline V gives CDR1 GTSNPN, CDR2 SVGIG (reference sequence). V was cut by 0 bases and J by 4 bases, with 4 bases left in between. The CDR3 here is CAWSVQYNEQFF. CDR3 DNA sequence: TGTGCCTGGAGTGTACAGTACAATGAGCAGTTCTTC.

This clone showed up just once. The CDR3 sequence: CASRIGTGGVETQYF. In nucleotides, the CDR3 is TGTGCCAGCCGCATTGGGACAGGGGGCGTAGAGACCCAGTACTTC. The J gene is TRBJ2-5, the V gene TRBV11-2; 12 nucleotides match TRBD1. The CDR3 totals 15 residues. Trimming cost V 8 bases and J 4 bases; bases outside gene matches: 8. Germline V gene sequence: CDR1 SGHAT, CDR2 FQNNGV.

This clone was recorded many times. The chain uses TRBV6-1 and TRBJ1-2; D is uncertain. Germline CDR1 and CDR2: MNHNS and SASEGT. Trimming took off 6 bases at V and 5 bases at J, with 13 bases between the two ends. There are 13 residues in the CDR3. This CDR3 is CASSPNIGYGYTF. The DNA of the CDR3 is TGTGCCAGCAGCCCAAACATTGGGTATGGCTACACCTTC.

This chain links TRBV6-5 with TRBJ2-5, with D unresolved. The CDR3 consists of 11 residues. V dropped 2 bases and J dropped 6 bases, with 4 bases sitting between them. Germline-derived CDR1 and CDR2 are MNHEY and SVGAGI. CDR3 in DNA: TGTGCCAGCAGTTACGCGAAGACCCAGTACTTC. As protein: CASSYAKTQYF.

About this clone itself: The sample holds other DNA sequences that translate to the same CDR3. This sequence joins TRBV4-1 and TRBJ2-4; 7 bases match TRBD1. Trimming cost V 1 base and J 7 bases; bases outside gene matches: 1. This CDR3 contains 13 residues. CDR1 is MGHRA and CDR2 is YSYEKL in the germline V gene. CDR3 DNA: TGCGCCAGCAGCCAAGGACAGGGCAACATTCAGTACTTC. Its protein is CASSQGQGNIQYF.

V gene TRBV29-1 combines with J gene TRBJ1-1, with D uncertain. CDR3 length equals 12 residues. Germline-derived CDR1 and CDR2 are SQVTM and ANQGSEA. The ends were cut back, 6 bases at V and 2 bases at J, with 10 bases in the middle. The DNA of the CDR3 is TGCAGCGTGGAGATAGTAAACACTGAAGCTTTCTTT. Translating it yields CSVEIVNTEAFF.